Below are 25 T cell receptor beta chains sequenced from a single sample in a study of shared T cell receptors in the human thymus. The method was immunoSEQ multiplex PCR; TCRdb's version includes in-frame clones alone and lacks a portion of them. The sample holds just under 550,000 clones; around 82% are singletons and the top ten take 0.013%. The same sample was also studied in work on human thymus T cells.

Sequencing used thymocytes. All receptors derive from a boy less than two years old with a congenital heart defect.

The rearrangement links TRBV21-1 to TRBJ1-5; the DNA was not compared with TRBD1, the D call given in the table. TRBV21-1 is a pseudogene segment. The CDR3 contains 18 residues. DNA of the CDR3: TGTGCCAGCAGCAAAATCCCGGGACAGGGTTCGGGCAATCAGCCCCAGCATTTT. This translates into CASSKIPGQGSGNQPQHF.

This clone appeared a few times. The chain carries TRBV27 and TRBJ1-2; no clear D gene. The germline V and J ends were trimmed by 10 bases and 0 bases, with 15 bases remaining between them. The germline V gene encodes CDR1 MNHEY and CDR2 SMNVEV (reference sequence). The CDR3 extends over 14 amino acids. The CDR3 protein is CATARKWPNYGYTF. CDR3 DNA sequence: TGTGCCACGGCGCGGAAATGGCCTAACTATGGCTACACCTTC.

Only a few counts were recorded for this clone. The chain carries TRBV4-2 and TRBJ2-7, with 9 bases that match TRBD2. Germline CDR1 reads LGHNA; CDR2 reads YNFKEQ. The ends lost 3 bases at V and 6 bases at J; junction bases unmatched: 12. This CDR3 is built from 16 residues. CDR3 loop: CASSHRRREGQGEQYF. The CDR3 nucleotides are TGTGCCAGCAGCCACCGTCGGCGGGAGGGCCAAGGCGAGCAGTACTTC.

V is TRBV9 and J is TRBJ2-3; 8 nucleotides match TRBD2. V gave up 4 bases and J gave up 3 bases; unmatched junction bases: 4. From germline, CDR1 is SGDLS and CDR2 YYNGEE. The CDR3 loop spans 14 amino acids. CDR3 sequence reads: CASSPGTRTDTQYF. The CDR3, as DNA: TGTGCCAGCAGCCCGGGGACTAGGACAGATACGCAGTATTTT.

V usage is TRBV19 and J usage is TRBJ2-1, with 8 bases identical to TRBD2. Per germline, CDR1 LNHDA and CDR2 SQIVND (reference sequence). The CDR3 is 15 residues long. Germline trimming cut 1 base from V and 10 bases from J; bases unmatched to any gene: 9. The CDR3 region is CASSIAAGGPGEQFF. The CDR3 nucleotides are TGTGCCAGTAGTATAGCGGCGGGAGGCCCGGGGGAGCAGTTCTTC.

A single count supports this clone. This rearrangement joins TRBV5-1 to TRBJ2-2, with 15 positions matching TRBD2. Germline CDR1 and CDR2: SGHRS and YFSETQ. The CDR3 totals 17 residues. V lost 4 bases, J lost 7 bases, and 8 bases stayed unmatched. The CDR3 nucleotides are TGCGCCAGCAGCCTCGGACTAGCGGGAGGGCTTGTCGGGGAGCTGTTTTTT. It is translated as CASSLGLAGGLVGELFF.

The chain carries TRBV5-4 and TRBJ1-2; TRBD1 might be the D (6 bases). The CDR3 is 15 residues long. Trimming took off 0 bases at V and 3 bases at J, with 12 bases between the two ends. Germline lookup yields CDR1 SGHNT and CDR2 YYREEE (reference sequence). The CDR3 here is CASSLGISGDYGYTF. DNA for the CDR3: TGTGCCAGCAGCTTGGGCATTTCAGGGGACTATGGCTACACCTTC.

The chain employs TRBV6-5 and TRBJ2-1; D call uncertain. CDR1 is MNHEY and CDR2 is SVGAGI in the germline V gene. Deletions cut 6 bases from V and 5 bases from J, with 5 bases between. This CDR3 has 11 amino acids. The DNA for the CDR3 is TGTGCCAGCAGCCGTAACAATGAGCAGTTCTTC. Protein sequence: CASSRNNEQFF.

The rearrangement joins TRBV25-1 to TRBJ1-5, with a weak D call TRBD1 (5 bases). This CDR3 is built from 13 residues. Germline V CDR1 and CDR2: MGHDK, SYGVNS. Trimming removed 4 bases at V and 5 bases at J, with 9 bases between. The CDR3 coding sequence is TGTGCCAGCAGTGGGTCCAGGGATCAGCCCCAGCATTTT. Protein sequence: CASSGSRDQPQHF.

The gene calls are TRBV9 and TRBJ2-4; 9 nucleotides line up with TRBD1. CDR1 SGDLS and CDR2 YYNGEE come from the germline V gene. The CDR3 extends over 19 amino acids. Trimming removed 3 bases from V and 2 bases from J; junction bases left unmatched: 15. CDR3 region: CASSDSREGQGPPKNIQYF. Here the CDR3 DNA reads TGTGCCAGCAGCGACAGTAGAGAGGGACAGGGACCTCCCAAAAACATTCAGTACTTC.

This clone was counted a single time. The chain carries TRBV30 and TRBJ2-7; 8 nucleotides align to TRBD2. The junction had 6 bases not matched to a gene; V was cut back by 0 bases and J by 5 bases. CDR1 and CDR2 (germline): GTSNPN, SVGIG (reference sequence). The CDR3 totals 14 residues. The CDR3 region has the DNA TGTGCCTGGAGTGTAGGACTAGCCCTGGACGAGCAGTACTTC. Protein sequence: CAWSVGLALDEQYF.

The chain joins TRBV2 to TRBJ1-5; TRBD1 aligns across 7 bases. Germline V gene data show CDR1 as SNHLY and CDR2 as FYNNEI. The CDR3 is 15 residues long. V shed 3 bases and J 2 bases; nucleotides not matched to a gene: 4. Here the CDR3 reads CASSDRGIGNQPQHF. The DNA for the CDR3 is TGTGCCAGCAGTGACAGGGGGATAGGCAATCAGCCCCAGCATTTT.

This sequence joins TRBV14 and TRBJ1-1; possible D gene TRBD1, 6 bases. V lost 4 bases, J lost 2 bases, and 17 bases lay in between. The CDR3 covers 16 residues. Germline V lookup: CDR1 SGHDN, CDR2 FVKESK. The CDR3 region has the DNA TGTGCCAGCAGCCCCGATGTAAGGGGGAGAAACACTGAAGCTTTCTTT. Its translation is CASSPDVRGRNTEAFF. Combining the CDR3 with reference TRBV14 and TRBJ1-1 gives the whole variable domain EAGVTQFPSHSVIEKGQTVTLRCDPISGHDNLYWYRRVMGKEIKFLLHFVKESKQDESGMPNNRFLAERTGGTYSTLKVQPAELEDSGVYFCASSPDVRGRNTEAFFGQGTRLTVV.

The gene calls are TRBV5-1 and TRBJ2-7; 10 bases match TRBD1. This CDR3 is 14 amino acids long. CDR1 and CDR2 from the germline V gene are SGHRS and YFSETQ. V shed 4 bases and J 5 bases; nucleotides not matched to a gene: 6. The CDR3 reads CASSTRQGANEQYF. CDR3 DNA sequence: TGCGCCAGCAGCACGAGACAGGGGGCAAACGAGCAGTACTTC.

This clone was seen more than once but under ten times. The V and J genes are TRBV29-1 and TRBJ2-5, with D hard to call. Between the trimmed V and J ends, which lost 6 bases and 1 base, there was a span of 9 bases. The CDR3 is 12 residues long. Germline CDR1 SQVTM, CDR2 ANQGSEA. In DNA, the CDR3 is TGCAGCGTGCCCAGTCTCCAAGAGACCCAGTACTTC. As protein: CSVPSLQETQYF.

This chain links TRBV2 with TRBJ2-7; 9 bases line up with TRBD2. This CDR3 is 15 amino acids long. The V segment lost 0 bases and the J segment 2 bases; nucleotides outside the gene matches: 2. CDR1 and CDR2 from the germline V gene are SNHLY and FYNNEI. The CDR3 protein is CASSEASGSPYEQYF. The CDR3 DNA follows: TGTGCCAGCAGTGAAGCTAGCGGGAGCCCCTACGAGCAGTACTTC.

This clone was detected once. The J gene is TRBJ2-1, the V gene TRBV2, with TRBD2 matching over 7 bases. The J segment lost 0 bases and the V segment lost 6 bases, leaving 5 bases of the junction unmatched. The CDR3 is 15 amino acids. Germline V gives CDR1 SNHLY, CDR2 FYNNEI. The CDR3: CASRLAESSYNEQFF. The DNA for the CDR3 is TGTGCCAGCAGGCTAGCGGAAAGCTCCTACAATGAGCAGTTCTTC. The full variable domain, its missing parts supplied by reference TRBV2 and TRBJ2-1, is EPEVTQTPSHQVTQMGQEVILRCVPISNHLYFYWYRQILGQKVEFLVSFYNNEISEKSEIFDDQFSVERPDGSNFTLKIRSTKLEDSAMYFCASRLAESSYNEQFFGPGTRLTVL.

The chain is built from TRBV7-9 and TRBJ1-1, with D tentatively TRBD1 (6 bases). Germline loops: CDR1 SEHNR, CDR2 FQNEAQ (reference sequence). V lost 3 bases to trimming and J lost 5 bases, with 19 bases between them. The CDR3 sequence is 16 residues long. The CDR3 coding sequence is TGTGCCAGCAGCTTTTCCAGGGGCGGTGTGAGGACTGAAGCTTTCTTT. Translating it yields CASSFSRGGVRTEAFF.

This chain joins TRBV4-1 and TRBJ1-3, with 9 bases that match TRBD1. V shed 0 bases and J 8 bases; nucleotides not matched to a gene: 8. The CDR3 covers 16 residues. Germline V CDR1 and CDR2: MGHRA, YSYEKL. In DNA, the CDR3 is TGCGCCAGCAGCCAAGACCCGGGACAGGGCTGCGACACCATATATTTT. This encodes CASSQDPGQGCDTIYF.

This chain links TRBV11-3 with TRBJ2-3; TRBD1 is a possible D gene (6 bases). The CDR3 loop spans 15 amino acids. Germline CDR1 and CDR2: SGHNT and YENEEA. Trimming removed 4 bases from V and 2 bases from J, with 13 bases in between. This CDR3 reads CASSSTGPHTDTQYF. The CDR3 nucleotides are TGTGCCAGCAGCTCGACAGGACCACACACAGATACGCAGTATTTT.

This chain joins TRBV10-3 and TRBJ1-1; perhaps TRBD1 as D (5 bases). Germline V gene sequence: CDR1 ENHRY, CDR2 SYGVKD. The V gene lost 4 bases and the J gene lost 8 bases, with 17 bases spanning the gap. The CDR3 runs to 14 residues. CDR3 in amino acids: CAISAGGWDSEAFF. CDR3 nucleotides: TGTGCCATCAGTGCGGGGGGTTGGGACTCCGAAGCTTTCTTT.

This chain uses TRBV27 with TRBJ1-5, with TRBD1 identical over 10 bases. This CDR3 comprises 16 residues. In germline, CDR1 is MNHEY, CDR2 SMNVEV (reference sequence). The V gene end was trimmed by 3 bases and the J gene end by 6 bases; junction bases not matched to a gene: 8. CDR3 in DNA: TGTGCCAGCAGTTTGAAGGGACAGGGGACTACTCAGCCCCAGCATTTT. It specifies CASSLKGQGTTQPQHF.

The chain carries TRBV9 and TRBJ2-7; D uncertain. Trimming shortened V by 4 bases and J by 3 bases, and 14 bases separated the two germline ends. This CDR3 comprises 14 residues. Per the germline V gene, CDR1 is SGDLS and CDR2 is YYNGEE. The CDR3 region is CASSPGDVGYEQYF. In DNA form, the CDR3 reads TGTGCCAGCAGCCCTGGAGACGTCGGCTACGAGCAGTACTTC.

The chain has TRBV25-1 and TRBJ1-1; 9 bases align to TRBD1. This CDR3 contains 15 residues. The germline V gene encodes CDR1 MGHDK and CDR2 SYGVNS. J lost 5 bases, V lost 1 base, and 5 bases had no gene match. DNA for the CDR3: TGTGCCAGCAGTGAATGGGGGACAGGGCATACTGAAGCTTTCTTT. Its protein product is CASSEWGTGHTEAFF.

The rearrangement joins TRBV4-3 to TRBJ2-7, with D maybe TRBD2 (6 bases). The CDR3 length is 18 residues. Trimming pared 2 bases from V and 5 bases from J, leaving 25 bases between. CDR1 and CDR2 (germline): LGHNA, YSLEER. CDR3 bases: TGCGCCAGCAGCCAAACCGACATACCGGGACTCGCCGGGCACGAGCAGTACTTC. It translates to CASSQTDIPGLAGHEQYF.